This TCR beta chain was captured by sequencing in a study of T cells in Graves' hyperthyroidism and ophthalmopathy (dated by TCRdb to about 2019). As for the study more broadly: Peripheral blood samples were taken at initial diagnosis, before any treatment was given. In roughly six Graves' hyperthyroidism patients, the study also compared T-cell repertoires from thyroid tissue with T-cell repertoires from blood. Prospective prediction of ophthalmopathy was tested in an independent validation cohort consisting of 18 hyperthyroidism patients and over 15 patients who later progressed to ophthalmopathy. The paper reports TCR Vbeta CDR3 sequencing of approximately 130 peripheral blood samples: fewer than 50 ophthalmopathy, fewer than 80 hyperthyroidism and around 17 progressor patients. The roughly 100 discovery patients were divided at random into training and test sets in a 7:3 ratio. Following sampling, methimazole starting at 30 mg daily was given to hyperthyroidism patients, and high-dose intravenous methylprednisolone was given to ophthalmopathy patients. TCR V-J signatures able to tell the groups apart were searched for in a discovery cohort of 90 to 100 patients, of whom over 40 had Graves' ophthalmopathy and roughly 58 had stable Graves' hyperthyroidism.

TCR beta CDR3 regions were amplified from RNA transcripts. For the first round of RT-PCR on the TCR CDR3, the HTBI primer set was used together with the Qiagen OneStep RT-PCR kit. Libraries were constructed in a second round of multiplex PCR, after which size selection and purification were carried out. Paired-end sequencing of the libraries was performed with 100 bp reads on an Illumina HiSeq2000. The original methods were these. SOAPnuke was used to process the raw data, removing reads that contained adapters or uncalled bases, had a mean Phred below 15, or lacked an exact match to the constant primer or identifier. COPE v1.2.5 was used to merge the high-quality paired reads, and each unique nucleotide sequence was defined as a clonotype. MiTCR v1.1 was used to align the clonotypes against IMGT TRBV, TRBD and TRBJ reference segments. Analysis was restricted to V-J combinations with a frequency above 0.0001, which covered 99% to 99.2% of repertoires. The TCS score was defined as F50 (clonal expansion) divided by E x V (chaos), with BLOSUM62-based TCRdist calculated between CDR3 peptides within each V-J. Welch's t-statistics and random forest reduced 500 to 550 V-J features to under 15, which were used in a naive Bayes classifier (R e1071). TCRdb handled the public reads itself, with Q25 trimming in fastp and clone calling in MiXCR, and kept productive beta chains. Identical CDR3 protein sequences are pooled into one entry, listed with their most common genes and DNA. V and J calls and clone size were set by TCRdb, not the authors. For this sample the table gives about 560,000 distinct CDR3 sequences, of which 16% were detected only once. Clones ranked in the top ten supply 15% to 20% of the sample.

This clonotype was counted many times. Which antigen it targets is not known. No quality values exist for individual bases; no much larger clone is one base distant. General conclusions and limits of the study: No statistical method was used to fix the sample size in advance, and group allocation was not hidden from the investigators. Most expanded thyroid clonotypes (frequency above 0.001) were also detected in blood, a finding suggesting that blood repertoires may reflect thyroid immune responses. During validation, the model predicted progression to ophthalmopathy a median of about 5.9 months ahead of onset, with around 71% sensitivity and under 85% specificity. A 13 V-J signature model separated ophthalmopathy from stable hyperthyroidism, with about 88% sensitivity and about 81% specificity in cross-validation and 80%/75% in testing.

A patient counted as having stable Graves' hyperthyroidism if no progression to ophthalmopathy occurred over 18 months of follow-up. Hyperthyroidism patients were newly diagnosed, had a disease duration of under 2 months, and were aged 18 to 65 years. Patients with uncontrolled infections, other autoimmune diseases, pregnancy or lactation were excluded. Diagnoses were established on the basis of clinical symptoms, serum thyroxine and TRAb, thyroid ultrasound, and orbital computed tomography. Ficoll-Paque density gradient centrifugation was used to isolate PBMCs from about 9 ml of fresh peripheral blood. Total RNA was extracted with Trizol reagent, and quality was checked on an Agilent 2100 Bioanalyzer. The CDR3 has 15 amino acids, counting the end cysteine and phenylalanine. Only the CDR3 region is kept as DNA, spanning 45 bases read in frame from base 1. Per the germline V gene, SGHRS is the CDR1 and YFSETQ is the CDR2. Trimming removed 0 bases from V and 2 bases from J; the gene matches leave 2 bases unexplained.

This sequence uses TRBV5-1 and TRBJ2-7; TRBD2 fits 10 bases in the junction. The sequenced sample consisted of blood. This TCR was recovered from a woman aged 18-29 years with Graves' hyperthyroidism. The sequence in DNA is TGCGCCAGCAGCTTGGCAGGACTAGCGGCCTACGAGCAGTACTTC. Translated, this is CASSLAGLAAYEQYF.